Below, 20 T cell receptor beta chains from the same sample are listed, as sequenced in a study of control samples from healthy donors and cancer patients. Using immunoSEQ multiplex PCR, the repertoire was profiled, and TCRdb retains in-frame clones only, with some absent. The table lists about 69,000 clones, roughly 86% of them singletons. Sequenced: PBMCs. These receptors originate from a man in his sixties with lung cancer.

The chain links TRBV7-2 to TRBJ2-1; TRBD1 might be the D (5 bases). The length of the CDR3 is 12 residues. The V gene's germline CDR1 is SGHTA and CDR2 FQGNSA. The germline V and J ends were trimmed by 2 bases and 8 bases, with 7 bases remaining between them. The CDR3 protein is CASSLWGYEQFF. The CDR3 coding sequence is TGTGCCAGCAGCTTATGGGGCTATGAGCAGTTCTTC.

The CDR3 loop is CASRPTHRAGNQPQHF. CDR3 in DNA: TGTGCCAGCAGACCAACTCACAGGGCCGGCAATCAGCCCCAGCATTTT. V and J are TRBV27 and TRBJ1-5; the D gene is possibly TRBD1 (6 bases). V was clipped by 6 bases and J by 2 bases, with 17 bases between them. The CDR3 consists of 16 residues. CDR1 is MNHEY, CDR2 SMNVEV, per germline (reference sequence).

This clone was counted a single time. The CDR3 bases are TGTGCCAGCAGCTTATTAGCGGGACAAACCTACGAGCAGTACTTC. Residues: CASSLLAGQTYEQYF. This chain connects TRBV11-2 to TRBJ2-7; 8 positions match TRBD2. Per the germline V gene, CDR1 is SGHAT and CDR2 is FQNNGV. Trimming took 2 bases from V and 2 from J; bases not matched to a gene: 5. The CDR3 runs to 15 residues.

This clone was counted only a few times. The V call is TRBV30, the J call TRBJ1-5; unclear D gene. The V gene's germline CDR1 is GTSNPN and CDR2 SVGIG (reference sequence). Trimming pared 2 bases from V and 0 bases from J, leaving 5 bases between. This CDR3 region has 13 residues. CDR3 bases: TGTGCCTGGAGTCTTTATAGCAATCAGCCCCAGCATTTT. Residues: CAWSLYSNQPQHF. Together with reference TRBV30 and TRBJ1-5, the CDR3 gives the full variable domain: SQTIHQWPATLVQPVGSPLSLECTVEGTSNPNLYWYRQAAGRGLQLLFYSVGIGQISSEVPQNLSASRPQDRQFILSSKKLLLSDSGFYLCAWSLYSNQPQHFGDGTRLSIL.

The chain uses TRBV24-1 and TRBJ1-3; the D gene is possibly TRBD1 (5 bases). The germline V gene encodes CDR1 KGHDR and CDR2 SFDVKD. V was shortened by 0 bases and J by 2 bases, with 10 bases between the two germline ends. The CDR3 totals 16 residues. The CDR3: CATSDLMWDPGNTIYF. CDR3 DNA sequence: TGTGCCACCAGTGATTTGATGTGGGACCCTGGAAACACCATATATTTT.

This chain uses TRBV18 with TRBJ1-1, with TRBD1 identical over 9 bases. The V segment lost 6 bases and the J segment 3 bases; nucleotides outside the gene matches: 8. In germline, CDR1 is KGHSH, CDR2 LQKENI. The length of the CDR3 is 15 residues. CDR3 bases: TGTGCCAGCTCGCCGACAGGGGGGGAAGACACTGAAGCTTTCTTT. Protein product: CASSPTGGEDTEAFF.

The V and J genes are TRBV3-1 (or the pseudogene TRBV3-2) and TRBJ2-2, with TRBD1 matching 8 bases. The V segment lost 5 bases and the J segment 4 bases; nucleotides outside the gene matches: 6. The V gene's germline CDR1 is LGHDT and CDR2 YNNKEL (reference sequence). The CDR3 has 15 residues. In DNA form, the CDR3 reads TGTGCCAGCAGCGGGCGGACAGGGATCACCGGGGAGCTGTTTTTT. Translating gives CASSGRTGITGELFF.

The chain couples TRBV12-3 or TRBV12-4 to TRBJ2-7; perhaps TRBD2 as D (6 bases). V was trimmed by 4 bases and J by 4 bases, leaving 11 bases between them. The CDR3 extends over 13 amino acids. CDR3: CASSSLAKYEQYF. The CDR3, as DNA: TGTGCCAGCAGTTCACTAGCAAAGTACGAGCAGTACTTC.

This clone occurred a few times. The chain links TRBV7-9 to TRBJ1-6; D perhaps matches TRBD1 (5 bases). V was clipped by 3 bases and J by 7 bases, with 10 bases between them. The V gene's germline CDR1 is SEHNR and CDR2 FQNEAQ (reference sequence). The CDR3 has 14 residues. CDR3 in amino acids: CASSFWDSNSPLHF. Written as DNA, the CDR3 is TGTGCCAGCAGCTTTTGGGACTCAAATTCACCCCTCCACTTT.

This chain connects TRBV27 to TRBJ2-7, with TRBD1 matching over 8 bases. The germline V gene encodes CDR1 MNHEY and CDR2 SMNVEV (reference sequence). This CDR3 spans 15 amino acids. V shed 6 bases and J 2 bases; nucleotides not matched to a gene: 9. The CDR3 region is CASSRFGTGPYEQYV. Written as DNA, the CDR3 is TGTGCCAGCAGCCGTTTTGGGACAGGACCCTACGAGCAGTACGTC.

J is TRBJ1-2 and V is TRBV18; D call uncertain. The CDR3 contains 15 residues. Germline CDR1 is KGHSH and CDR2 is LQKENI. V gave up 5 bases and J gave up 3 bases, with 16 bases separating them. CDR3 region: CASSASLGEYYGYTF. In nucleotides, the CDR3 is TGTGCCAGCTCAGCCTCGCTTGGGGAGTACTATGGCTACACCTTC.

V gene TRBV12-5 combines with J gene TRBJ1-4; tentatively, D is TRBD1 (5 bases). CDR1 LGHNT and CDR2 FRNRAP come from the germline V gene. Trimming cost V 6 bases and J 0 bases, with 11 bases left between them. The CDR3 runs 15 residues. The CDR3 region is CASGRWGTTNEKLFF. CDR3 coding DNA: TGTGCTAGTGGCCGGTGGGGGACAACTAATGAAAAACTGTTTTTT.

This chain connects TRBV18 to TRBJ1-2; 7 bases fit TRBD1. J was trimmed by 3 bases and V by 6 bases; bases with no gene match: 4. The CDR3 length is 13 residues. From germline, CDR1 is KGHSH and CDR2 LQKENI. CDR3 amino acids: CASSPGTDYGYTF. Here the CDR3 DNA reads TGTGCCAGCTCGCCCGGGACAGACTATGGCTACACCTTC.

The CDR3 DNA is TGTGCCAGCAGCTCTAGCACAGATACGCAGTATTTT. This codes for CASSSSTDTQYF. The gene calls are TRBV7-9 and TRBJ2-3; D ambiguous. Germline V gene data show CDR1 as SEHNR and CDR2 as FQNEAQ (reference sequence). The CDR3 length is 12 residues. V was trimmed by 4 bases and J by 0 bases, leaving 2 bases between them.

This clone was counted once. The chain is built from TRBV7-2 and TRBJ2-1; D remains unclear. Germline V gene data show CDR1 as SGHTA and CDR2 as FQGNSA. V lost 5 bases to trimming and J lost 15 bases, with 17 bases between them. The length of the CDR3 is 12 residues. This chain's CDR3 is CASSPRTSILFF. The CDR3 nucleotides read TGTGCCAGCAGCCCCCGGACGAGTATTCTGTTCTTC.

The gene calls are TRBV6-1 and TRBJ2-1, with 14 bases aligning to TRBD2. The CDR3 loop spans 17 amino acids. J gave up 1 base and V 4 bases, and 3 bases lay outside the gene matches. Germline V lookup: CDR1 MNHNS, CDR2 SASEGT. The CDR3 coding sequence is TGTGCCAGCAGTGCGACTAGCGGGGGGGCATCCTACAATGAGCAGTTCTTC. This encodes CASSATSGGASYNEQFF.

This chain joins TRBV25-1 and TRBJ2-5; 8 nucleotides agree with TRBD2. The CDR3 is 14 amino acids. Germline V CDR1 and CDR2: MGHDK, SYGVNS. Trimming took 8 bases from V and 5 from J; bases not matched to a gene: 10. The chain's CDR3 is CASLSSGGLETQYF. The CDR3 coding sequence is TGTGCCAGCCTAAGCTCGGGGGGGCTGGAGACCCAGTACTTC.

The chain uses TRBV7-2 and TRBJ2-5; 11 bases align to TRBD1. Germline V gene sequence: CDR1 SGHTA, CDR2 FQGNSA. The CDR3 is 15 amino acids. The ends lost 7 bases at V and 1 base at J; junction bases unmatched: 5. The CDR3 DNA sequence: TGTGCCAGCAACGCCGGGACAGGGGGCCAAGAGACCCAGTACTTC. Protein: CASNAGTGGQETQYF.

The chain has TRBV18 and TRBJ1-2; 7 nucleotides align to TRBD1. V was pared by 6 bases and J by 2 bases, with 0 bases of the junction left unmatched. This CDR3 has 12 residues. In germline, CDR1 is KGHSH, CDR2 LQKENI. CDR3 protein: CASSTGNYGYTF. CDR3 nucleotides: TGTGCCAGCTCGACAGGGAACTATGGCTACACCTTC.

The genes are TRBV2 and TRBJ1-1; TRBD1 matches 7 bases. Germline CDR1 is SNHLY and CDR2 is FYNNEI. The V segment lost 4 bases and the J segment 4 bases; nucleotides outside the gene matches: 3. The CDR3 has 13 amino acids. CDR3 loop: CASSAAGGTEAFF. CDR3 sequence (DNA): TGTGCCAGCAGTGCGGCAGGGGGCACTGAAGCTTTCTTT. The variable domain in full, completed from reference TRBV2 and TRBJ1-1, reads EPEVTQTPSHQVTQMGQEVILRCVPISNHLYFYWYRQILGQKVEFLVSFYNNEISEKSEIFDDQFSVERPDGSNFTLKIRSTKLEDSAMYFCASSAAGGTEAFFGQGTRLTVV.